The entry below describes one TCR beta chain. CDR3 length: 13 amino acids. V lost 7 bases to trimming and J lost 0 bases, with 9 bases between them. Authors' data handling: From reference gene primer amplification, estimates of nucleated cell counts were derived. Repertoires were generated with immunoSEQ multiplex PCR, while TCRdb's copy carries only in-frame clones and drops some. Clonal size and the V and J genes are those of that table, whereas D and trimming came from the DNA. The data contain some 78,000 clones, 86% of them seen just once; the ten biggest clones take up roughly 4.5%. These data are taken from a study of blood T cell repertoires in COVID-19.

This sequence was found in a man in his fifties or sixties with active or convalescent COVID-19. The sequencing sample was made of peripheral blood. The chain is built from TRBV12-3 or TRBV12-4 and TRBJ1-1; D may be TRBD1 (6 bases). The chain's CDR3 is CASNQGLNTEAFF. In DNA, the CDR3 is TGTGCCAGCAACCAGGGGTTGAACACTGAAGCTTTCTTT.